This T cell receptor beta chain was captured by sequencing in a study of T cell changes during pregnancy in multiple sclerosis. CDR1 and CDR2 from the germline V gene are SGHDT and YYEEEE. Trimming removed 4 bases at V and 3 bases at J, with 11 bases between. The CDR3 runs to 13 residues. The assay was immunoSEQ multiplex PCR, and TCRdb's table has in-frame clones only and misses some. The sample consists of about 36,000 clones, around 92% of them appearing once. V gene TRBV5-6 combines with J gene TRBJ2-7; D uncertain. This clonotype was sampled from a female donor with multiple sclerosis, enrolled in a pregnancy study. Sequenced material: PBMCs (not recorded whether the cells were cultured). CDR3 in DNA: TGTGCCAGCAGCCCGGGCGATGGCTACGAGCAGTACTTC. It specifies CASSPGDGYEQYF.